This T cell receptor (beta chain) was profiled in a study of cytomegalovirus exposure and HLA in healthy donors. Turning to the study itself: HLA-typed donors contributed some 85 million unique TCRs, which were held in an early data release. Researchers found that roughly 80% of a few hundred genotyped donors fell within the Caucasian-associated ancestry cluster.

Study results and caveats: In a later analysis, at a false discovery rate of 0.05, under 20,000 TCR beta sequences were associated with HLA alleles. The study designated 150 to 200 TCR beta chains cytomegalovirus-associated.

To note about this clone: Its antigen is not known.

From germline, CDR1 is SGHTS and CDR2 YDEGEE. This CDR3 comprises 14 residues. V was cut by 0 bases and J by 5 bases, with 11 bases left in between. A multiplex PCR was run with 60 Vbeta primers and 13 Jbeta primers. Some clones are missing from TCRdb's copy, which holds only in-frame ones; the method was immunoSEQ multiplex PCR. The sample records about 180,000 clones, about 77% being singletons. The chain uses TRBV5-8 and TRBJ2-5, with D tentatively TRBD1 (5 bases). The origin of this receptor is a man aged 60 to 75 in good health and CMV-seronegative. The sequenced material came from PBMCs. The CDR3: CASSLGRGPETQYF. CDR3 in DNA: TGTGCCAGCAGCTTGGGTAGGGGCCCGGAGACCCAGTACTTC.